The entry that follows covers one T cell receptor beta chain sequence. The antigen remains unidentified. Per germline, CDR1 SGHAT and CDR2 FQNNGV. V was pared by 7 bases and J by 5 bases, with 20 bases between. This CDR3 region has 15 residues. This entry is derived from a study of spatial heterogeneity in lung cancer. Regarding the study as a whole: Follow-up blood showed ubiquitous expanded tumor TCRs less than blood at resection did.

TCRdb redid the calling of the 5' RACE reads with MiXCR, one entry per CDR3 protein. The top ten clones hold 20% to 25% of a sample with around 20,000 distinct CDR3 sequences, around 10% of them seen once. Time point noted: blood at routine non-recurrence follow-up after resection. Whole RNA from tumor, nontumor lung or frozen PBMC was sequenced unsorted. The gene calls are TRBV11-2 and TRBJ2-5; D is perhaps TRBD1 (6 bases). The source was PBMCs, collected at follow-up. This TCR was recovered from a male donor with early-stage non-small cell lung cancer. The CDR3, as DNA: TGTGCCAGCACCCCAGGGCAGCCAAGGGGGGAGACCCAGTACTTC. Its translation is CASTPGQPRGETQYF. The full variable domain, in which reference TRBV11-2 and TRBJ2-5 provide the parts outside the CDR3, is EAGVAQSPRYKIIEKRQSVAFWCNPISGHATLYWYQQILGQGPKLLIQFQNNGVVDDSQLPKDRFSAERLKGVDSTLKIQPAKLEDSAVYLCASTPGQPRGETQYFGPGTRLLVL.